Shown below are 13 T cell receptor beta chains from a single sample sequenced in a study of blood T cells in healthy people across ages. It was with a sample-barcoded 5' primer and a J-beta primer mix that a second PCR of roughly 7 to 12 cycles was run. TCRdb recomputed calls from the 5' RACE reads with MiXCR, one row per CDR3 protein. The sample lists 1,800,000 or so distinct CDR3 sequences; roughly two fifths were seen once. Sequenced: blood. These TCRs come from a human donor in good health.

The chain combines TRBV4-3 with TRBJ2-3; D not certain. The CDR3 loop spans 12 amino acids. Looked up from germline, CDR1 is LGHNA and CDR2 is YSLEER. Trimming left V 1 base short and J 9 bases short, with 8 bases between. The CDR3, as DNA: TGCGCCAGCAGCCAAGGGGTGGGAACGCAGTATTTT. Translating gives CASSQGVGTQYF.

The chain joins TRBV6-6 to TRBJ2-7; 8 bases align to TRBD1. CDR1 and CDR2 (germline): MNHNY, SVGAGI (reference sequence). The CDR3 loop spans 15 amino acids. V was pared by 6 bases and J by 4 bases, with 11 bases of the junction left unmatched. CDR3 in amino acids: CASSPAGTGEYEQYF. CDR3 coding DNA: TGTGCCAGCAGCCCTGCAGGGACAGGAGAGTACGAGCAGTACTTC.

This clonotype was counted only a few times. This chain connects TRBV7-9 to TRBJ2-3; 10 nucleotides match TRBD2. The ends lost 5 bases at V and 0 bases at J; junction bases unmatched: 5. The CDR3 length is 16 residues. Germline values: CDR1 SEHNR, CDR2 FQNEAQ (reference sequence). The CDR3 region is CASSRKLAGSTDTQYF. CDR3 nucleotide sequence: TGTGCCAGCAGCCGAAAACTAGCGGGGAGCACAGATACGCAGTATTTT.

At least ten counts were recorded for this clonotype. The rearrangement joins TRBV6-4 to TRBJ2-1; 9 bases fit TRBD1. Germline values: CDR1 MRHNA, CDR2 SNTAGT. V gave up 0 bases and J gave up 6 bases; unmatched junction bases: 3. This CDR3 region has 15 residues. CDR3 region: CASSDSETGGNEQFF. The CDR3 region has the DNA TGTGCCAGCAGTGACTCCGAGACAGGGGGCAATGAGCAGTTCTTC.

This clonotype was recorded a few times. The chain joins TRBV3-1 to TRBJ2-1; weak D call: TRBD2 (6 bases). The germline V gene has CDR1 LGHDT and CDR2 YNNKEL (reference sequence). V lost 4 bases, J lost 5 bases, and 12 bases lay in between. CDR3 length: 14 residues. The CDR3 DNA reads as TGTGCCAGCAGCCCGGACTATCAGCACAATGAGCAGTTCTTC. It translates to CASSPDYQHNEQFF.

V usage is TRBV3-1 and J usage is TRBJ2-7, with 8 nucleotides matching TRBD1. Germline CDR1 and CDR2: LGHDT and YNNKEL (reference sequence). J was trimmed by 3 bases and V by 1 base; bases with no gene match: 23. This CDR3 has 21 residues. Here the CDR3 reads CASSQVFLGRWPGTGYYEQYF. Written as DNA, the CDR3 is TGTGCCAGCAGCCAAGTGTTTTTAGGCCGGTGGCCTGGGACAGGCTACTACGAGCAGTACTTC.

The gene calls are TRBV27 and TRBJ1-1, with TRBD1 matching over 7 bases. Germline trimming cut 7 bases from V and 2 bases from J; bases unmatched to any gene: 16. Per the germline V gene, CDR1 is MNHEY and CDR2 is SMNVEV (reference sequence). The CDR3 extends over 17 amino acids. The CDR3 DNA reads TGTGCCAGCACCTCCTATACCCACCAGGGGGGAAACACTGAAGCTTTCTTT. Its translation: CASTSYTHQGGNTEAFF.

V usage is TRBV5-1 and J usage is TRBJ2-2; D uncertain. Trimming left V 4 bases short and J 3 bases short, with 10 bases between. CDR3 size: 14 residues. The germline V gene encodes CDR1 SGHRS and CDR2 YFSETQ. The CDR3 sequence is CASSRNPYTGELFF. As DNA, the CDR3 is TGCGCCAGCAGCCGTAACCCATACACCGGGGAGCTGTTTTTT.

With respect to this clonotype: The junction departs from the called germline gene at one end, perhaps through a read error. The chain recombines TRBV7-2 with TRBJ1-5; no clear D. This CDR3 region has 16 residues. Germline assignment: CDR1 SGHTA and CDR2 FQGNSA. CDR3 sequence reads: CASGLEVEEGNQPQHF. In DNA form, the CDR3 reads TGTGCCAGCGGCTTAGAAGTGGAAGAAGGCAATCAGCCCCAGCATTTT.

The sample holds a few counts of this clonotype. The CDR3 DNA reads TGCGCCAGCAGCCAAGGAAGGTCGAGCTCCTACGAGCAGTACTTC. Amino acids: CASSQGRSSSYEQYF. This rearrangement joins TRBV4-3 to TRBJ2-7; no firm D call. Germline values: CDR1 LGHNA, CDR2 YSLEER. V lost 1 base to trimming and J lost 0 bases, with 10 bases between them. This CDR3 contains 15 residues.

This clonotype was seen only a few times. This sequence joins TRBV24-1 and TRBJ1-2; 10 bases are shared with TRBD1. Germline values: CDR1 KGHDR, CDR2 SFDVKD. V shed 4 bases, J shed 6 bases, and the junction held 10 bases outside the gene matches. The CDR3 length is 16 residues. CDR3 residues: CATSDVKGQGYNGYTF. The CDR3 nucleotides read TGTGCCACCAGTGACGTTAAGGGACAGGGGTACAATGGCTACACCTTC.

This clonotype was observed a handful of times. CDR3: CASRRTGDTDTQYF. CDR3 nucleotide sequence: TGTGCCAGCAGACGGACAGGAGACACAGATACGCAGTATTTT. V is TRBV28 and J is TRBJ2-3, with 7 bases that match TRBD1. Germline-derived CDR1 and CDR2 are MDHEN and SYDVKM. This CDR3 has 14 amino acids. V was clipped by 6 bases and J by 2 bases; unmatched bases: 5.

This clonotype has just a few counts. The gene calls are TRBV7-9 and TRBJ1-2, with TRBD1 matching over 8 bases. Germline V gene sequence: CDR1 SEHNR, CDR2 FQNEAQ (reference sequence). J lost 6 bases, V lost 5 bases, and 8 bases had no gene match. The CDR3 has 14 amino acids. CDR3 sequence (DNA): TGTGCCAGCAGCAAACCGGGACAGGATAATGGCTACACCTTC. Translation: CASSKPGQDNGYTF.